This TCR beta chain was recorded in a study of T cell repertoires in cytomegalovirus infection. The V end was cut by 1 base, the J end by 6 bases, with 7 bases between. The CDR3 consists of 13 residues. Germline lookup yields CDR1 SGHTA and CDR2 FQGNSA. Findings and limits, study-wide: The response measured ex vivo was dominated by TCR beta clonotypes (HLA-C-restricted and CMV-specific).

This clonotype was picked up many times. Its antigen remains unidentified. MiXCR, run by TCRdb on the reads, gives a single entry per CDR3 protein. The repertoire includes roughly 730,000 distinct CDR3 sequences, about 30% of them detected once, and about 20% sits in the top ten. The TCR was taken from a human donor in good health (CMV status not recorded). Some clones in this sample may be carry-over from other donors' samples. This sequence joins TRBV7-2 and TRBJ1-5; no clear D gene. Sequencing used cultured PBMCs, obtained from culture after CMV antigen stimulation. The CDR3 DNA reads TGTGCCAGCAGCTTAGGAGAATTTCAGCCCCAGCATTTT. Its protein product is CASSLGEFQPQHF.